This T cell receptor beta chain originates from a study of pediatric ulcerative colitis. This clone was observed a handful of times. The protocol was immunoSEQ multiplex PCR, while the TCRdb copy is restricted to in-frame clones and leaves out a portion. This sample has some 37,000 clones, with about three quarters found just once. One to two pinch biopsies were taken from the rectum during colonoscopy. The origin of this receptor is a boy younger than 18 with moderate ulcerative colitis. The sample consisted of gut tissue.

Here the CDR3 reads CSSGGQKYSNQPQHF. The CDR3 DNA reads as TGTTCCTCAGGCGGACAGAAGTATAGCAATCAGCCCCAGCATTTT. The J gene is TRBJ1-5, the V gene TRBV6-6; a possible D gene is TRBD1 (6 bases). CDR1 is MNHNY, CDR2 SVGAGI, per germline (reference sequence). This CDR3 contains 15 residues.